This TCR beta chain comes out of a study of CD4 T cells in relation to SARS-CoV-2 and coronaviruses. Assay: immunoSEQ multiplex PCR; the TCRdb copy retains only in-frame clones and omits some. The sample lists 15,000 to 20,000 clones; approximately 70% were seen once. Before the COVID-19 pandemic, during about 2010-2018, CD4+ T cells were taken from unexposed donors. The cells were cultured for over eight days before CD4+ T cells were isolated. As cell numbers allowed, unexposed-donor CD4+ T cells faced SARS-CoV-2 S/N and four cold-coronavirus spikes. Trimming stripped 5 bases from V and 4 bases from J, with 14 bases between. The CDR3 is made up of 14 amino acids. CDR1 is SNHLY and CDR2 is FYNNEI in the germline V gene. This clone has just a few counts. As yet, its antigen is unknown.

The receptor was isolated from a human donor in good health. The sequenced sample was CD4+ T cells from PBMCs, cultured in vitro. The chain combines TRBV2 with TRBJ2-5; perhaps D is TRBD1 or TRBD2 (5 bases each). The CDR3 sequence: CASSSTGGRETQYF. DNA of the CDR3: TGTGCCAGCAGTTCAACAGGAGGCCGAGAGACCCAGTACTTC.